This entry concerns a single TCR beta chain. The antigen is unknown. The sample belongs to a study of CXCR4 blockade with PD-1 therapy in pancreatic cancer. Data came from immunoSEQ multiplex PCR; TCRdb stores just in-frame clones and leaves some out. Seen here are 8,700 or so clones, around 50% observed once, and the top ten hold 7.3%. Study findings and constraints: Survival did not correlate with tumor clonality, which averaged around 0.13 versus 0.046.

The CDR3 has 13 amino acids. Germline CDR1 is SGHDN and CDR2 is FVKESK. V was shortened by 6 bases and J by 8 bases, with 11 bases between the two germline ends. The chain is built from TRBV14 and TRBJ1-6; D may be TRBD1 (6 bases). Material: tumor tissue. The origin of this receptor is a human donor with pancreatic ductal adenocarcinoma. The CDR3 loop reads CASRQGRDSPLHF. The CDR3 coding sequence is TGTGCCAGCAGGCAGGGGCGGGATTCACCCCTCCACTTT.